Each of the 25 T cell receptor beta chains below was sequenced from the same sample in a study of low-dose radiotherapy and immunotherapy resistance in tumors. The time point here: before trial treatment. Both TCRalpha and TCRbeta chains were reverse transcribed with V-gene-specific primers. TCR amplification involved approximately 20 PCR cycles with a constant-region primer and V-primer adapter. TCRdb independently ran MiXCR on the reads; one entry per CDR3 protein. The sample lists about 39,000 distinct CDR3 sequences; 25% to 40% were seen once. This material consisted of PBMCs, taken before treatment. The receptors originated from a male donor with gallbladder cancer.

The sample holds many counts of this clonotype. The rearrangement joins TRBV5-1 to TRBJ2-7; perhaps TRBD2 as D (6 bases). CDR1 is SGHRS and CDR2 is YFSETQ in the germline V gene. Trimming took off 5 bases at V and 2 bases at J, with 14 bases between the two ends. The CDR3 consists of 14 residues. CDR3 residues: CASRKPGGAYEQYF. CDR3 bases: TGCGCCAGCAGAAAACCTGGAGGGGCCTACGAGCAGTACTTC.

This clonotype was observed a single time. The chain employs TRBV7-2 and TRBJ2-2; 10 bases match TRBD2. Trimming cost V 2 bases and J 10 bases; bases outside gene matches: 13. CDR3 length: 17 amino acids. Germline CDR1 reads SGHTA; CDR2 reads FQGNSA. CDR3 nucleotides: TGTGCCAGCAGCTTATCTAGCGGGGGCCTAGCTTTATCGGAGCTGTTTTTT. This translates into CASSLSSGGLALSELFF.

This clonotype occurred many times. The chain couples TRBV5-1 to TRBJ2-7; no firm D call. V lost 1 base and J lost 0, with 14 bases in between. Germline V gene lookup returns CDR1 SGHRS and CDR2 YFSETQ. The CDR3 is 16 residues long. The CDR3 here is CASSLNLQPSSYEQYF. The CDR3 bases are TGCGCCAGCAGCTTGAACCTTCAACCCAGCTCCTACGAGCAGTACTTC.

The rearrangement uses TRBV3-1 and TRBJ2-4; TRBD2 is a possible D gene (5 bases). CDR1 and CDR2 from the germline V gene are LGHDT and YNNKEL (reference sequence). CDR3 length: 14 residues. Trimming pared 2 bases from V and 9 bases from J, leaving 14 bases between. DNA of the CDR3: TGTGCCAGCAGCCAATCCGGGGATCGAAGCATTCAGTACTTC. It specifies CASSQSGDRSIQYF.

This clonotype occurred many times. The V call is TRBV7-7, the J call TRBJ2-3; TRBD2 matches 8 bases. V shed 1 base and J 3 bases; nucleotides not matched to a gene: 3. The V gene's germline CDR1 is SSHAT and CDR2 FNYEAQ (reference sequence). The CDR3 is 15 residues long. The CDR3 loop is CASSLELAGTDTQYF. The CDR3 coding sequence is TGTGCCAGCAGCTTAGAGTTAGCGGGGACAGATACGCAGTATTTT. Drawing the rest from reference TRBV7-7 and TRBJ2-3, the complete variable domain is GAGVSQSPRYKVTKRGQDVTLRCDPISSHATLYWYQQALGQGPEFLTYFNYEAQPDKSGLPSDRFSAERPEGSISTLTIQRTEQRDSAMYRCASSLELAGTDTQYFGPGTRLTVL.

Ten or more counts support this clonotype. The rearrangement uses TRBV11-2 and TRBJ2-4; no reliable D call. CDR1 SGHAT and CDR2 FQNNGV come from the germline V gene. This CDR3 has 12 residues. Deletions cut 1 base from V and 15 bases from J, with 13 bases between. DNA for the CDR3: TGTGCCAGCAGCTTAGCAGGCCAATTAGCGTACTTC. This gives the protein CASSLAGQLAYF.

Many counts were recorded for this clonotype. The rearrangement joins TRBV5-1 to TRBJ2-5, with D perhaps TRBD1 (6 bases). The CDR3 loop spans 15 amino acids. Germline lookup yields CDR1 SGHRS and CDR2 YFSETQ. Trimming took 4 bases from V and 5 from J, leaving 18 bases between them. The CDR3 coding sequence is TGCGCCAGCAGCATTGGCGCACAGGGCTGGGAGACCCAGTACTTC. Its translation: CASSIGAQGWETQYF. Variable domain in full (rest from reference TRBV5-1 and TRBJ2-5): KAGVTQTPRYLIKTRGQQVTLSCSPISGHRSVSWYQQTPGQGLQFLFEYFSETQRNKGNFPGRFSGRQFSNSRSEMNVSTLELGDSALYLCASSIGAQGWETQYFGPGTRLLVL.

This clonotype was counted at least ten times. The rearrangement joins TRBV27 to TRBJ2-3, with D unclear. V was clipped by 6 bases and J by 1 base, with 8 bases between them. CDR1 is MNHEY, CDR2 SMNVEV, per germline (reference sequence). The CDR3 is 13 residues long. This chain's CDR3 is CASSIRGTDTQYF. The CDR3 coding sequence is TGTGCCAGCAGCATACGAGGCACAGATACGCAGTATTTT.

This chain uses TRBV6-1 with TRBJ2-7, with a tentative D call TRBD2 (5 bases). The length of the CDR3 is 13 residues. Trimming shortened V by 5 bases and J by 10 bases, and 18 bases separated the two germline ends. Germline V gene data show CDR1 as MNHNS and CDR2 as SASEGT. The CDR3 nucleotides read TGTGCCAGCAGTTATGGTGGGGAGTTGGGACAGTACTTC. It encodes CASSYGGELGQYF.

This rearrangement joins TRBV28 to TRBJ2-7; D is perhaps TRBD1 (6 bases). V lost 6 bases, J lost 2 bases, and 14 bases lay in between. Germline lookup yields CDR1 MDHEN and CDR2 SYDVKM. CDR3 size: 14 residues. In DNA form, the CDR3 reads TGTGCCAGCAGAAGGACCGACAGGACCTACGAGCAGTACTTC. Residues: CASRRTDRTYEQYF.

V gene TRBV7-9 combines with J gene TRBJ1-1; D remains ambiguous. CDR1 and CDR2 from the germline V gene are SEHNR and FQNEAQ (reference sequence). The CDR3 spans 15 residues. Trimming removed 1 base at V and 3 bases at J, with 12 bases between. CDR3 region: CASSLGSNRDTEAFF. In DNA form, the CDR3 reads TGTGCCAGCAGCTTAGGGTCTAATCGGGACACTGAAGCTTTCTTT.

This clonotype appeared many times. The J gene is TRBJ1-3, the V gene TRBV18; a weak D match, TRBD1 (5 bases). The length of the CDR3 is 15 residues. Looked up from germline, CDR1 is KGHSH and CDR2 is LQKENI. Trimming stripped 8 bases from V and 0 bases from J, with 14 bases between. CDR3 nucleotide sequence: TGTGCCAGCCCCCCGACAGACCCCTCTGGAAACACCATATATTTT. Translating gives CASPPTDPSGNTIYF.

This clonotype was counted ten times or more. CDR3 protein: CASSLAGAKTDEQFF. The CDR3 DNA follows: TGCGCCAGCAGCTTGGCGGGAGCGAAAACCGATGAGCAGTTCTTC. The chain links TRBV5-1 to TRBJ2-1, with a tentative D call TRBD2 (6 bases). CDR1 SGHRS and CDR2 YFSETQ come from the germline V gene. Trimming removed 0 bases at V and 8 bases at J, with 15 bases between. CDR3 length: 15 residues.

This clonotype was seen ten or more times. The chain is built from TRBV20-1 and TRBJ2-2; D might be TRBD2 (7 bases). The CDR3 spans 15 residues. Germline V gives CDR1 DFQATT, CDR2 SNEGSKA (reference sequence). With 3 bases removed from V and 4 bases from J, the gap between germline ends came to 15 bases. CDR3 coding DNA: TGCAGTGCTAGGTTGGCGGGGGCCCCCACCGGGGAGCTGTTTTTT. Translation: CSARLAGAPTGELFF.

The rearrangement links TRBV5-1 to TRBJ1-4; no definite D call. Germline V CDR1 and CDR2: SGHRS, YFSETQ. The V end lost 1 base, the J end lost 2 bases, and 9 bases lay between the germline ends. The CDR3 has 15 amino acids. CDR3 loop: CASSLSGQTNEKLFF. CDR3 DNA: TGCGCCAGCAGCTTGAGTGGGCAGACTAATGAAAAACTGTTTTTT. Supplemented by reference TRBV5-1 and TRBJ1-4, the full variable domain reads KAGVTQTPRYLIKTRGQQVTLSCSPISGHRSVSWYQQTPGQGLQFLFEYFSETQRNKGNFPGRFSGRQFSNSRSEMNVSTLELGDSALYLCASSLSGQTNEKLFFGSGTQLSVL.

Within the sample, this clonotype is medium-sized. The chain recombines TRBV10-3 with TRBJ2-1, with TRBD1 identical over 7 bases. This CDR3 is 12 amino acids long. After removal of 10 bases from V and 3 bases from J, the junction contained 3 bases not matched to a gene. The V gene's germline CDR1 is ENHRY and CDR2 SYGVKD. Here the CDR3 DNA reads TGTGCCAGCCGGGACAGCTACAATGAGCAGTTCTTC. It specifies CASRDSYNEQFF.

Many counts were recorded for this clonotype. The rearrangement uses TRBV4-2 and TRBJ1-5; the D gene is possibly TRBD1 (6 bases). The CDR3 length is 15 residues. Trimming stripped 4 bases from V and 7 bases from J, with 17 bases between. From germline, CDR1 is LGHNA and CDR2 YNFKEQ. CDR3 DNA: TGTGCCAGCAGCCGCGACCTGGGGGGCTTGCAGCCCCAGCATTTT. This codes for CASSRDLGGLQPQHF.

This clonotype showed up many times. V gene TRBV20-1 combines with J gene TRBJ2-2, with 9 bases aligning to TRBD2. The V and J ends lost 1 base and 5 bases, in that order; junction bases with no gene match: 11. Looked up from germline, CDR1 is DFQATT and CDR2 is SNEGSKA (reference sequence). The CDR3 contains 17 residues. The CDR3 sequence: CSARVPSGRPGTGELFF. The DNA for the CDR3 is TGCAGTGCTAGAGTTCCCAGCGGGAGGCCCGGAACCGGGGAGCTGTTTTTT.

By share, this clonotype counts as medium-sized (0.01 to 0.1%). V usage is TRBV4-1 and J usage is TRBJ1-1; 9 bases fit TRBD1. V shed 3 bases and J 6 bases; nucleotides not matched to a gene: 2. Germline CDR1 and CDR2: MGHRA and YSYEKL. The CDR3 contains 13 residues. CDR3 in amino acids: CASSQGQGPEAFF. CDR3 DNA: TGCGCCAGCAGCCAGGGACAGGGCCCTGAAGCTTTCTTT.

This clonotype was observed at least ten times. The chain employs TRBV20-1 and TRBJ2-4; D is perhaps TRBD1 or TRBD2 (6 bases each). Germline loops: CDR1 DFQATT, CDR2 SNEGSKA (reference sequence). V lost 0 bases and J lost 5, with 14 bases in between. The CDR3 spans 15 residues. The CDR3, as DNA: TGCAGTGCTAGAGAGGGGTCGGGGGCGCAAAACATTCAGTACTTC. This gives the protein CSAREGSGAQNIQYF.

This clonotype came up many times. V is TRBV6-2 or TRBV6-3 and J is TRBJ1-1; D remains unclear. This CDR3 has 15 residues. The germline V and J ends were trimmed by 0 bases and 2 bases, with 10 bases remaining between them. CDR1 is MNHEY, CDR2 SVGEGT, per germline. CDR3 DNA sequence: TGTGCCAGCAGTTACTCGAGTTGGGGAAACACTGAAGCTTTCTTT. It codes for CASSYSSWGNTEAFF.

This clonotype appeared many times. The V and J genes are TRBV29-1 and TRBJ2-1, with 16 bases aligning to TRBD2. The V and J ends lost 6 bases and 5 bases, in that order; junction bases with no gene match: 7. CDR3 length: 16 amino acids. CDR1 and CDR2 (germline): SQVTM, ANQGSEA. In DNA, the CDR3 is TGCAGCGTGGCCGGGACTAGCGGGAGGGGAAACAATGAGCAGTTCTTC. Encoded protein: CSVAGTSGRGNNEQFF.

This clonotype was seen many times. The chain couples TRBV27 to TRBJ1-2, with D hard to call. The CDR3 covers 17 residues. The germline gives CDR1 MNHEY, CDR2 SMNVEV (reference sequence). Trimming took off 2 bases at V and 3 bases at J, with 19 bases between the two ends. CDR3 DNA: TGTGCCAGCAGTTTACTGAACCACGTACCCCTGCACTATGGCTACACCTTC. This translates into CASSLLNHVPLHYGYTF.

This clonotype was seen many times. The genes are TRBV20-1 and TRBJ2-5; a weak D match, TRBD2 (6 bases). This CDR3 spans 13 amino acids. Per germline, CDR1 DFQATT and CDR2 SNEGSKA (reference sequence). The V end lost 2 bases, the J end lost 4 bases, and 11 bases lay between the germline ends. CDR3 amino acids: CSARTGAGETQYF. The DNA for the CDR3 is TGCAGTGCTAGAACGGGAGCGGGAGAGACCCAGTACTTC.

This clonotype appeared many times. The rearrangement links TRBV25-1 to TRBJ2-5; D gene unclear. The V gene's germline CDR1 is MGHDK and CDR2 SYGVNS. V lost 2 bases and J 0 bases, leaving 1 base between the germline ends. This CDR3 comprises 12 residues. DNA of the CDR3: TGTGCCAGCAGTGAAAACCAAGAGACCCAGTACTTC. This encodes CASSENQETQYF.